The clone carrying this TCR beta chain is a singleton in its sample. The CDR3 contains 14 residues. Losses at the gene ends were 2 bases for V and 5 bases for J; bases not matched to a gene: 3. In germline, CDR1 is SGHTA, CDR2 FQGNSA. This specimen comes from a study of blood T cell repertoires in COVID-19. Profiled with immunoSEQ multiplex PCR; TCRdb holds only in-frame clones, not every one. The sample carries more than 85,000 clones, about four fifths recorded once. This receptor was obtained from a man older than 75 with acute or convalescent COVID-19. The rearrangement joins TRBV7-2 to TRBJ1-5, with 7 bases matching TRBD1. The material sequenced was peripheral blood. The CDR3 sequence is CASSLRQGDQPQHF. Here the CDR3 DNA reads TGTGCCAGCAGCTTAAGGCAGGGGGATCAGCCCCAGCATTTT.